What follows are 10 T cell receptor beta chains derived from one specimen sequenced in a study of blood T cell repertoires in COVID-19. Only in-frame clones appear in the TCRdb table, and some are missing; sequencing was by immunoSEQ multiplex PCR. The sample holds over 65,000 clones, more than 80% seen once. The material sequenced was peripheral blood. The receptor set was obtained from a human donor in a cohort sampled during active COVID-19.

A few counts support this clone. This chain connects TRBV3-1 (or the pseudogene TRBV3-2) to TRBJ2-7; D gene unclear. The germline gives CDR1 LGHDT, CDR2 YNNKEL (reference sequence). This CDR3 region has 11 residues. V lost 2 bases and J 6 bases, leaving 5 bases between the germline ends. CDR3: CASSQRGEQYF. CDR3 DNA: TGTGCCAGCAGCCAACGCGGCGAGCAGTACTTC.

V usage is TRBV3-1 (or the pseudogene TRBV3-2) and J usage is TRBJ2-2, with 7 bases that match TRBD1. The V gene end was trimmed by 6 bases and the J gene end by 6 bases; junction bases not matched to a gene: 10. CDR3 length equals 15 residues. CDR1 and CDR2 (germline): LGHDT, YNNKEL (reference sequence). The CDR3 DNA follows: TGTGCCAGCAGGACAGGGTCTCAAGGGGCCGGGGAGCTGTTTTTT. Encoded protein: CASRTGSQGAGELFF.

The table lists this clone with a count of one. V usage is TRBV11-2 and J usage is TRBJ1-5; unclear D gene. Germline values: CDR1 SGHAT, CDR2 FQNNGV. Trimming stripped 2 bases from V and 2 bases from J, with 10 bases between. The CDR3 contains 15 residues. CDR3 sequence reads: CASSLRLEGNQPQHF. The CDR3 DNA sequence: TGTGCCAGCAGCTTACGGCTGGAGGGCAATCAGCCCCAGCATTTT.

The chain links TRBV28 to TRBJ2-5, with 7 bases aligning to TRBD1. The V gene's germline CDR1 is MDHEN and CDR2 SYDVKM. The CDR3 consists of 13 residues. The V gene end was trimmed by 6 bases and the J gene end by 4 bases; junction bases not matched to a gene: 5. For the CDR3, the DNA is TGTGCCAGCAGCGACAGGGTGGGAGAGACCCAGTACTTC. Protein: CASSDRVGETQYF.

This clone came up once. The gene calls are TRBV3-1 (or the pseudogene TRBV3-2) and TRBJ1-1; 11 bases line up with TRBD1. CDR1 is LGHDT and CDR2 is YNNKEL in the germline V gene (reference sequence). The length of the CDR3 is 14 residues. V lost 0 bases to trimming and J lost 8 bases; unmatched junction nucleotides: 2. CDR3 sequence: CASSQDGTGGEAFF. CDR3 nucleotide sequence: TGTGCCAGCAGCCAAGATGGGACAGGGGGAGAAGCTTTCTTT.

The chain carries TRBV19 and TRBJ2-5; maybe TRBD1 (6 bases). Trimming pared 6 bases from V and 4 bases from J, leaving 15 bases between. Germline CDR1 and CDR2: LNHDA and SQIVND (reference sequence). This CDR3 contains 14 residues. The CDR3 sequence: CASSLTGLPETQYF. In nucleotides, the CDR3 is TGTGCCAGTAGCCTGACAGGTCTCCCAGAGACCCAGTACTTC.

This clone came up a few times. The rearrangement joins TRBV10-3 to TRBJ2-2, with D tentatively TRBD1 (6 bases). V lost 7 bases, J lost 3 bases, and 15 bases lay in between. CDR3 length equals 15 residues. The germline V gene encodes CDR1 ENHRY and CDR2 SYGVKD. DNA of the CDR3: TGTGCCATCACCAGGGGCCTTAGAGACACCGGGGAGCTGTTTTTT. It encodes CAITRGLRDTGELFF.

Concerning this clone: In the same sample, other DNA sequences code for this CDR3. The chain joins TRBV29-1 to TRBJ1-5; D is possibly TRBD1 (5 bases). Trimming took 4 bases from V and 4 from J, leaving 11 bases between them. The CDR3 spans 13 residues. Germline V gene sequence: CDR1 SQVTM, CDR2 ANQGSEA. The CDR3 region has the DNA TGCAGCGTTGCGCTAGGGGTGAATCAGCCCCAGCATTTT. This translates into CSVALGVNQPQHF.

The DNA for the CDR3 is TGTGCCAGCAGCCGGGACAGGGGGCAGGAAAAACTGTTTTTT. It specifies CASSRDRGQEKLFF. The chain has TRBV7-2 and TRBJ1-4; TRBD1 matches at 12 bases. V lost 5 bases to trimming and J lost 8 bases; unmatched junction nucleotides: 3. Germline V gene data show CDR1 as SGHTA and CDR2 as FQGNSA. The CDR3 runs 14 residues.

The CDR3 coding sequence is TGTGCCAGTTTAAAAGCGGAACCTAACACTGAAGCTTTCTTT. Its translation: CASLKAEPNTEAFF. The chain carries TRBV6-5 and TRBJ1-1; no clear D. CDR1 MNHEY and CDR2 SVGAGI come from the germline V gene. The germline V and J ends were trimmed by 9 bases and 2 bases, with 16 bases remaining between them. This CDR3 contains 14 residues.